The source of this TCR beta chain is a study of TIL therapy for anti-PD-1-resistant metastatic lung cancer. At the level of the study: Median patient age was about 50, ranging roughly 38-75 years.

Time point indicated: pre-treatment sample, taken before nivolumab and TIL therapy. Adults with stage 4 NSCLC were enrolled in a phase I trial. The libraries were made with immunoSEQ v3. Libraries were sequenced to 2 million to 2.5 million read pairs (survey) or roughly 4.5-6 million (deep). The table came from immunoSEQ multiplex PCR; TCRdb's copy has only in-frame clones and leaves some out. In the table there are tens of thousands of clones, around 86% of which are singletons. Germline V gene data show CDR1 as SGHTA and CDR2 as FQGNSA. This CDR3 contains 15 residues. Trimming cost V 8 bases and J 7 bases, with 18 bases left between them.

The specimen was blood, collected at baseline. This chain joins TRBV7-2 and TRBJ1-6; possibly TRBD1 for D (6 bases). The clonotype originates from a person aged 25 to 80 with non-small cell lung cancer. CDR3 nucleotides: TGTGCCAGCGGAGCACAGGGTCTCCTAAATTCACCCCTCCACTTT. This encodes CASGAQGLLNSPLHF.